This TCR beta chain was sequenced for a study of immune heterogeneity within non-small cell lung tumors. This clonotype is judged medium-sized. The CDR3 extends over 14 amino acids. Trimming stripped 7 bases from V and 3 bases from J, with 13 bases between. Germline V gives CDR1 LNHDA, CDR2 SQIVND (reference sequence). Amplifying TCR beta CDR3 involved multiplex PCR carried out with 32 V and 13 J primers. TCRdb recomputed calls from the multiplex PCR reads with MiXCR, one row per CDR3 protein. The sample consists of roughly 4,000 distinct CDR3 sequences, roughly 27% of them appearing once. The template consisted of bulk tumor genomic DNA, with roughly 0.55 ug used per sample. During surgery, several far-apart biopsies were obtained from every primary tumor. The patients were newly diagnosed with non-small cell lung cancer, had not been treated, and had curative surgery.

Source material: lung tumor tissue. The J gene is TRBJ2-1, the V gene TRBV19; D is unresolved. The receptor was derived from a man in his 60s with non-small cell lung cancer. In DNA form, the CDR3 reads TGTGCCAGTAATCGGAACGGAAACTACAATGAGCAGTTCTTC. Encoded protein: CASNRNGNYNEQFF.